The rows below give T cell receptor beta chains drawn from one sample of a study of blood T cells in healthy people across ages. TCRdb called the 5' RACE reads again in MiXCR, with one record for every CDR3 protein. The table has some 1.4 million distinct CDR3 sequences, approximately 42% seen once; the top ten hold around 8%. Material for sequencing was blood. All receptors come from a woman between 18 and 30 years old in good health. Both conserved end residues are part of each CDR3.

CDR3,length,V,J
CASSSAGTSDRGGNEQYF,18,TRBV7-9,TRBJ2-7
CASSAGQGTSSYNSPLHF,18,TRBV9,TRBJ1-6
CASSEDRGDSGYTF,14,TRBV7-6,TRBJ1-2
CASGQSTGARTGETQYF,17,TRBV4-1,.
CSALPSGDTEAFF,13,TRBV29-1,TRBJ1-1
CASSTPTLTNYGYTF,15,TRBV21-1,TRBJ1-2
CATSRGGTQYF,11,TRBV15,TRBJ2-5
CASSFGRGSLNTEAFF,16,TRBV18,TRBJ1-1
CASSRGLAGESSYEQYF,17,TRBV7-8,TRBJ2-7
CASSKAALAGGLGEQYF,17,TRBV21-1,TRBJ2-7
CAATGPLSETQYF,13,TRBV10-3,TRBJ2-5
CASTLTGVSNQPQHF,15,TRBV12-3/TRBV12-4,TRBJ1-5
CSARDRGAGSNQPQHF,16,TRBV20-1,TRBJ1-5
CARRDRGWTEAFF,13,TRBV21-1,TRBJ1-1
CSAPKIGFGITEAFF,15,TRBV20-1,TRBJ1-1
CSVVSRGAFF,10,TRBV29-1,TRBJ1-1
CATSDSTGYGYTF,13,TRBV24-1,TRBJ1-2
CASSARRDRGYEQYF,15,TRBV12-3/TRBV12-4,.
CASRNARTEGRSTQYF,16,TRBV6-1,TRBJ2-5
CASKRKGGTVAKNIQYF,17,TRBV12-3/TRBV12-4,TRBJ2-4
CATGPQETQYF,11,TRBV10-3,TRBJ2-5
CASSLSPDRGGTF,13,TRBV5-1,TRBJ1-2